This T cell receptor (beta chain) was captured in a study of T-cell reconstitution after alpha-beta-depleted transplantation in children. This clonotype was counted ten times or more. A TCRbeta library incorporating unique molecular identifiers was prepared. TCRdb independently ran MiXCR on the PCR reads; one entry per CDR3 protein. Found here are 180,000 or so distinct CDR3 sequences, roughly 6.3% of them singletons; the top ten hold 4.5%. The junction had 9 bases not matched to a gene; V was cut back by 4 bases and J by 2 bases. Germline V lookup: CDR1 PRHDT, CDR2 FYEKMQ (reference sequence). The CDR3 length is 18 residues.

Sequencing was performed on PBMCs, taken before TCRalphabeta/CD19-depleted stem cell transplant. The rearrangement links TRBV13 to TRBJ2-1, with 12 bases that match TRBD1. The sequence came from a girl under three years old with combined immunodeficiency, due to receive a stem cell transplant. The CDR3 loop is CASSSRRDRGQTYNEQFF. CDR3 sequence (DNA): TGTGCCAGCAGCTCCCGCCGGGACAGGGGGCAGACCTACAATGAGCAGTTCTTC.